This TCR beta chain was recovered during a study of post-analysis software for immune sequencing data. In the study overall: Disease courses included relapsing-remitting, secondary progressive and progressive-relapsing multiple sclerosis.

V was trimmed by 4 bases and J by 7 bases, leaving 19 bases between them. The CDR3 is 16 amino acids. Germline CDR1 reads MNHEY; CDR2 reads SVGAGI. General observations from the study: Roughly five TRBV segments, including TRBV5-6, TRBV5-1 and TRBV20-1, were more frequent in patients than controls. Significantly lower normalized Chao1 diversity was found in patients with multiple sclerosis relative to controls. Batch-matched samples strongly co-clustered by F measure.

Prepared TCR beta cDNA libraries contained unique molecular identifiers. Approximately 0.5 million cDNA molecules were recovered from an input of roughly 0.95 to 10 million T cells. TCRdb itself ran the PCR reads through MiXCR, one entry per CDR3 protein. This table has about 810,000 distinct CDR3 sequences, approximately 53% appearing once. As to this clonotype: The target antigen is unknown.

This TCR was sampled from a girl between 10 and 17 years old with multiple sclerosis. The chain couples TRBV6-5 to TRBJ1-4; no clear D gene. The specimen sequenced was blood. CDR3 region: CASSSTEFSIGEKLFF. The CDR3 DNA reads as TGTGCCAGCAGTTCCACAGAGTTTAGTATAGGTGAAAAACTGTTTTTT.